Reported below is one T cell receptor (beta chain). Its antigen is still unknown. This sample stems from a study of T cells after yellow fever vaccination. Study outcomes and limitations: A small proportion of clonotypes was detected in both the CD4 and CD8 compartments. Abundant clonotypes (contaminants from the bulk population) could be present in FACS-sorted repertoires.

The CDR3 contains 13 residues. UMIs and a universal primer site were added when TCR cDNA was made by 5'RACE template switching. One entry per CDR3 protein, called by TCRdb with MiXCR from the 5' RACE reads. The data show 250,000 to 350,000 distinct CDR3 sequences, around 6.8% seen once. This specimen consisted of PBMCs, obtained more than 35 days after the first yellow fever vaccination. This clonotype was obtained from a man aged 18 to 29 who received the YFV17D yellow fever vaccine. This chain links TRBV21-1 with TRBJ2-7. TRBV21-1 is a pseudogene locus. The CDR3 spells CASSFSRGYEQYV. DNA of the CDR3: TGTGCCAGCAGCTTCTCTCGAGGATACGAGCAGTACGTC.